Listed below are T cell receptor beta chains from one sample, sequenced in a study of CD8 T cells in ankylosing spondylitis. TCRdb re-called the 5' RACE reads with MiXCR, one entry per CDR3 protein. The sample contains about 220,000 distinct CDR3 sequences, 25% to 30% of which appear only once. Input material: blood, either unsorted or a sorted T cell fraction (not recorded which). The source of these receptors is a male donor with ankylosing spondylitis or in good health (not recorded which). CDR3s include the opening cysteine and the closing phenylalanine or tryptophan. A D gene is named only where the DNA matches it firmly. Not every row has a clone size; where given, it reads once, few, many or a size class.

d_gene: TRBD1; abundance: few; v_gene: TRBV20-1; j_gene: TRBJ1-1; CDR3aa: CSARYTGGADTEAFF; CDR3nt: TGCAGTGCTAGATACACAGGGGGCGCCGACACTGAAGCTTTCTTT
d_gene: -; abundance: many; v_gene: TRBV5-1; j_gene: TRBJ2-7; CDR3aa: CASSLESGPYEQYF; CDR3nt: TGCGCCAGCAGCTTGGAGTCGGGCCCCTACGAGCAGTACTTC
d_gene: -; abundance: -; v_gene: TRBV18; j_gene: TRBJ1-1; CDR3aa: CASSSVPDTEAFF; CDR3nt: TGTGCCAGCTCATCCGTCCCGGACACTGAAGCTTTCTTT
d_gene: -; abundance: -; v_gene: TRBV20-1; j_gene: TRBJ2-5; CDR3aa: CSARGVLGQETQYF; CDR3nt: TGCAGTGCTCGCGGGGTACTCGGTCAAGAGACCCAGTACTTC
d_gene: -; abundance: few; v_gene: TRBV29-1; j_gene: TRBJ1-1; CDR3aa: CSVRADTEAFF; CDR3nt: TGCAGCGTTAGGGCTGACACTGAAGCTTTCTTT
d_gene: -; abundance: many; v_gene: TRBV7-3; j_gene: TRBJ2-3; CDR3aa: CASSPRPGLTTDTQYF; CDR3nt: TGTGCCAGCAGCCCTCGTCCGGGACTGACCACAGATACGCAGTATTTT
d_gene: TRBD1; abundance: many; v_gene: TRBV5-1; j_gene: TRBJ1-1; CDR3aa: CASSLWTGPNTEAFF; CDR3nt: TGCGCCAGCAGCTTGTGGACAGGGCCGAACACTGAAGCTTTCTTT
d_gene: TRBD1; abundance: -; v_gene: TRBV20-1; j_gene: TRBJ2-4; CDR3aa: CSAPTGGLAKNIQYF; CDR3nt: TGCAGTGCTCCTACAGGGGGCTTAGCCAAAAACATTCAGTACTTC
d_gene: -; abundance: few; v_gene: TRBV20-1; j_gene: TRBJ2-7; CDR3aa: CSAVAGTGSYEQYF; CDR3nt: TGCAGTGCTGTTGCCGGGACTGGCTCCTACGAGCAGTACTTC
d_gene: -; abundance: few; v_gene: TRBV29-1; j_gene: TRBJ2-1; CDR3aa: CSGTGGDTYNEQFF; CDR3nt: TGCAGCGGGACCGGGGGCGATACCTACAATGAGCAGTTCTTC
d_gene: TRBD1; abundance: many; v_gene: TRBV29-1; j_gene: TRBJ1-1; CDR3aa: CSVDPETGGTEAFF; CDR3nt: TGCAGCGTTGATCCAGAGACAGGGGGCACTGAAGCTTTCTTT
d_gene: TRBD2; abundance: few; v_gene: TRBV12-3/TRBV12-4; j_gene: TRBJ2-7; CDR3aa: CASSLRGLAGDEQYF; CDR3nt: TGTGCCAGCAGTTTAAGGGGACTAGCAGGCGACGAGCAGTACTTC
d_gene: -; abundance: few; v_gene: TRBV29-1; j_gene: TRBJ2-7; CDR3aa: CSGDRSYEQYF; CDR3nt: TGCAGCGGTGACAGGTCCTACGAGCAGTACTTC
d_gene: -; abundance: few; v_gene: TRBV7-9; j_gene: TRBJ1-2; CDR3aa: CASNTRGLTDGYTF; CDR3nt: TGTGCCAGTAACACCAGGGGACTAACAGATGGCTACACCTTC
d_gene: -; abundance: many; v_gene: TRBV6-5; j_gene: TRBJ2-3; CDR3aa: CASSWTLADTQYF; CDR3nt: TGTGCCAGCAGTTGGACTCTAGCAGATACGCAGTATTTT
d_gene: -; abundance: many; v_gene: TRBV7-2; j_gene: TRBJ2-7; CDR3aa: CASSSTVTHYEQYF; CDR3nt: TGTGCCAGCAGCTCGACAGTGACTCACTACGAGCAGTACTTC
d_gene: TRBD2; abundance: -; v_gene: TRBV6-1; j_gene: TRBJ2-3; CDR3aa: CASSATSGRAGGDTQYF; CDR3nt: TGTGCCAGCAGTGCGACTAGCGGGAGGGCCGGGGGTGATACGCAGTATTTT
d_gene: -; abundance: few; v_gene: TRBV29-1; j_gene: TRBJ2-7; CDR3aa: CSVGGSRDASSYEQYF; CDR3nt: TGCAGCGTTGGAGGGAGCCGGGACGCGAGCTCCTACGAGCAGTACTTC
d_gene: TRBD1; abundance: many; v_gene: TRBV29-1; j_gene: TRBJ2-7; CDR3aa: CSVGTGVGEQYF; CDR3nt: TGCAGCGTTGGGACAGGGGTCGGCGAGCAGTACTTC
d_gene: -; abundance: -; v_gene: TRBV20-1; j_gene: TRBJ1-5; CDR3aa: CSAPLEFNQPQHF; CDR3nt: TGCAGTGCCCCTCTGGAATTCAATCAGCCCCAGCATTTT
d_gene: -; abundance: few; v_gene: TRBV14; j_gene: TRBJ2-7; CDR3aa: CASSPFIGSYEQYF; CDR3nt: TGTGCCAGCAGCCCCTTTATCGGGAGCTACGAGCAGTACTTC
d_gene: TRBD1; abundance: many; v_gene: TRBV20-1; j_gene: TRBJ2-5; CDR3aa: CSARGTGNGETQYF; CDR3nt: TGCAGTGCTAGAGGGACAGGAAACGGAGAGACCCAGTACTTC
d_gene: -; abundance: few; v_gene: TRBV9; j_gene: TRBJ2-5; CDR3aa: CASTTGSSSTQETQYF; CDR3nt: TGTGCCAGCACAACCGGGTCGTCTAGCACCCAAGAGACCCAGTACTTC
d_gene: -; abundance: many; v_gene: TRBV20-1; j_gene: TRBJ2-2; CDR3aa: CSARGQKSNTGELFF; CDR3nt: TGCAGTGCTAGAGGCCAAAAATCGAACACCGGGGAGCTGTTTTTT
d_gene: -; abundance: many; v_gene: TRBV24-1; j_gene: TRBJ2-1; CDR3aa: CATSDLGGSSYNEQFF; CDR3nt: TGTGCCACCAGTGATTTGGGGGGGAGCTCCTACAATGAGCAGTTCTTC
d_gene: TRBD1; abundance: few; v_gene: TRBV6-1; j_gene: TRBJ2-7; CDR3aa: CASSGGQGFPYEQYF; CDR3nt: TGTGCCAGCAGCGGGGGACAGGGGTTCCCCTACGAGCAGTACTTC
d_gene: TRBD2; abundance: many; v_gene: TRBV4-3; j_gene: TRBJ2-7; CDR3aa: CASSRQTSAYEQYF; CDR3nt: TGCGCCAGCAGCCGTCAGACTAGCGCCTACGAGCAGTACTTC